This T cell receptor beta chain was documented in a study of Graves' ophthalmopathy and Graves' hyperthyroidism. This clonotype has a handful of counts. CDR3 regions of TCR beta were amplified from RNA transcripts. Second-round multiplex PCR came after first-round RT-PCR with HTBI primers. TCRdb analysed the multiplex PCR reads with MiXCR anew, one entry per CDR3 protein. The table shows about 240,000 distinct CDR3 sequences, with 40% to 50% occurring only once. This CDR3 comprises 13 residues. The germline V gene encodes CDR1 MGHRA and CDR2 YSYEKL. Trimming removed 0 bases from V and 13 bases from J, with 15 bases in between.

V is TRBV4-1 and J is TRBJ1-2; a weak D match, TRBD1 (5 bases). The TCR originated in an adult man with Graves' ophthalmopathy. Sequencing input: peripheral blood. CDR3 sequence reads: CASSQDGGARSTF. The DNA of the CDR3 is TGCGCCAGCAGCCAAGATGGAGGGGCCCGGAGCACCTTC.